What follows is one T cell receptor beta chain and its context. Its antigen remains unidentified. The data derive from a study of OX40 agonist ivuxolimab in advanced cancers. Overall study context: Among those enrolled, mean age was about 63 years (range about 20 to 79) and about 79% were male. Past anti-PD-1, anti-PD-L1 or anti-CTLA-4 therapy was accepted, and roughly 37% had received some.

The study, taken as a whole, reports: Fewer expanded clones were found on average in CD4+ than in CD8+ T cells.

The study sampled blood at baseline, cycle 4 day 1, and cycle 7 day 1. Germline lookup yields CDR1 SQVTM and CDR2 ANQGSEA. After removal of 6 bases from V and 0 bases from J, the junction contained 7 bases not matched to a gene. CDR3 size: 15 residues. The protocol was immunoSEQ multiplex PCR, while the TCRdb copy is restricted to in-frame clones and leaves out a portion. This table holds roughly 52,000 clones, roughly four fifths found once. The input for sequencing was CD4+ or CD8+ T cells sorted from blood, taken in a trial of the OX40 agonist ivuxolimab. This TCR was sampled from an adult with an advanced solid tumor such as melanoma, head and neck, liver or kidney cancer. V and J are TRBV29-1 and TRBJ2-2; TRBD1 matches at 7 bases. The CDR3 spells CSVARQGANTGELFF. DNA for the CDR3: TGCAGCGTAGCCCGACAGGGCGCGAACACCGGGGAGCTGTTTTTT.